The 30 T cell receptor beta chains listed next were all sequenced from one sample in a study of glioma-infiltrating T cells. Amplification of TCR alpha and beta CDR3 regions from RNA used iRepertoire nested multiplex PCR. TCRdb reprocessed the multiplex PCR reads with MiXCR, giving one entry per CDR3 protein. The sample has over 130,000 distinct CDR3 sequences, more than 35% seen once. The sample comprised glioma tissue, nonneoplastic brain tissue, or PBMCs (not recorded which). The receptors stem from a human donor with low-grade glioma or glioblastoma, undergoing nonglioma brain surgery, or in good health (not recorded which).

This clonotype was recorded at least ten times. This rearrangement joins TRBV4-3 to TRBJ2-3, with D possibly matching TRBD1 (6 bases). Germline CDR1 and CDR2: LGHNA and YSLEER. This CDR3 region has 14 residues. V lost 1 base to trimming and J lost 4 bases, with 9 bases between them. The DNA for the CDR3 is TGCGCCAGCAGCCAAGCCAGGGGAGCAGATACGCAGTATTTT. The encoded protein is CASSQARGADTQYF.

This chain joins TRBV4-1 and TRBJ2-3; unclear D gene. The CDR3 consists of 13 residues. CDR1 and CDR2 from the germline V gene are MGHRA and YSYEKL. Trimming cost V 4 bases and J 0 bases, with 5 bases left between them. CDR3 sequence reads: CASSRASTDTQYF. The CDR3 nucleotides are TGCGCCAGCAGCCGTGCTAGCACAGATACGCAGTATTTT.

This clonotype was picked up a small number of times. CDR3 sequence reads: CASSEYLQSDEQFF. The CDR3 region has the DNA TGTGCCAGCAGTGAATATCTGCAGAGCGATGAGCAGTTCTTC. The gene calls are TRBV25-1 and TRBJ2-1, with D unresolved. The CDR3 has 14 amino acids. V was trimmed by 0 bases and J by 8 bases, leaving 11 bases between them. CDR1 is MGHDK and CDR2 is SYGVNS in the germline V gene.

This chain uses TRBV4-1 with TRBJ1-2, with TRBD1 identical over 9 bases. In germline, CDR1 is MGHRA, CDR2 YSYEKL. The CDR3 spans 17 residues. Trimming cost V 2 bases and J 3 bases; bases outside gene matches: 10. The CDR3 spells CASSQLLTGQGYYGYTF. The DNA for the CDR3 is TGCGCCAGCAGCCAACTCCTGACGGGACAGGGTTACTATGGCTACACCTTC.

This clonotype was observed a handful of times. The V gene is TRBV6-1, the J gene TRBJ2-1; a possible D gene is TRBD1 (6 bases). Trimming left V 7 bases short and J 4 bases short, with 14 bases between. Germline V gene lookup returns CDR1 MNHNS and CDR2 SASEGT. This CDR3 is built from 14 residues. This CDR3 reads CASIRTESYNEQFF. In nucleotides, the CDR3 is TGTGCCAGCATTCGGACAGAGTCGTACAATGAGCAGTTCTTC.

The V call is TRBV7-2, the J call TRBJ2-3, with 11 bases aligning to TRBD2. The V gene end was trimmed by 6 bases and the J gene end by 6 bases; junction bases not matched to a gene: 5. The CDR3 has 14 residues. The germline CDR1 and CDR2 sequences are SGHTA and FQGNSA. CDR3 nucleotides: TGTGCCAGCAGACCGGGACTAGCGGCCGATACGCAGTATTTT. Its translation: CASRPGLAADTQYF.

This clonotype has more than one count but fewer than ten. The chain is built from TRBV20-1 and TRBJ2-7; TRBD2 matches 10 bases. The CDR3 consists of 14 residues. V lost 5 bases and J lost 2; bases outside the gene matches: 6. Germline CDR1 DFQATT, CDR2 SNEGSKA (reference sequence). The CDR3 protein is CSAYLAGETYEQYF. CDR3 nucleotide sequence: TGCAGTGCTTATCTAGCGGGAGAAACCTACGAGCAGTACTTC.

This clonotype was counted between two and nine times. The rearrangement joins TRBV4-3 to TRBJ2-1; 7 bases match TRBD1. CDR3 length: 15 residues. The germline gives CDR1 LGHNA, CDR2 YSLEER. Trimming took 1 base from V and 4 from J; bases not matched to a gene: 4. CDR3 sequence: CASSQARTGYNEQFF. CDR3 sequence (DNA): TGCGCCAGCAGCCAAGCTCGGACAGGTTACAATGAGCAGTTCTTC.

Here the CDR3 DNA reads TGTGCCAGCAGGGATGGGAGTAGAACCGGGGAGCTGTTTTTT. Its translation: CASRDGSRTGELFF. The chain links TRBV6-1 to TRBJ2-2; D is possibly TRBD2 (5 bases). CDR3 size: 14 residues. The germline V gene has CDR1 MNHNS and CDR2 SASEGT. The V gene lost 6 bases and the J gene lost 5 bases, with 13 bases spanning the gap.

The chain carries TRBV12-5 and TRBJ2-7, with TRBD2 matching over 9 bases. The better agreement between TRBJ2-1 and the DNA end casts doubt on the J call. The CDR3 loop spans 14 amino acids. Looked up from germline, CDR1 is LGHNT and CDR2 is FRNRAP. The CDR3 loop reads CASVTSGRLNEQFF. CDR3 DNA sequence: TGTGCTAGTGTAACCAGCGGGAGGCTGAATGAGCAGTTCTTC.

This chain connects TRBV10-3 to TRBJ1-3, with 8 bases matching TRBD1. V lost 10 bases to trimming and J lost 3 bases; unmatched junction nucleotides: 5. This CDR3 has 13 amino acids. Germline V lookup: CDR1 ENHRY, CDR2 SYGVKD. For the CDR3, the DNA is TGTGCCACCCAGGGGGCGCATGGAAACACCATATATTTT. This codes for CATQGAHGNTIYF.

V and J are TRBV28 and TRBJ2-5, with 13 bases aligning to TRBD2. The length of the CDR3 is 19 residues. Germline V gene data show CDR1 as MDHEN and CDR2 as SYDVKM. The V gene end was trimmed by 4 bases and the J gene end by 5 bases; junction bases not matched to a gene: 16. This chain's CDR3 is CASSSPSSGTSGIRETQYF. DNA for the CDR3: TGTGCCAGCAGTTCCCCATCCTCCGGGACTAGCGGGATCAGGGAGACCCAGTACTTC. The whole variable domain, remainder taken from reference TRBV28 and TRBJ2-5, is DVKVTQSSRYLVKRTGEKVFLECVQDMDHENMFWYRQDPGLGLRLIYFSYDVKMKEKGDIPEGYSVSREKKERFSLILESASTNQTSMYLCASSSPSSGTSGIRETQYFGPGTRLLVL.

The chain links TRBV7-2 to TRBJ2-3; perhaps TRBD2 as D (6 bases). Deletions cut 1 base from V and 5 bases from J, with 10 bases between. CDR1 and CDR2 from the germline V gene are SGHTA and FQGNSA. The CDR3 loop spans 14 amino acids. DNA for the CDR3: TGTGCCAGCAGCTTAGTCGGGAGCGGAGATACGCAGTATTTT. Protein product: CASSLVGSGDTQYF.

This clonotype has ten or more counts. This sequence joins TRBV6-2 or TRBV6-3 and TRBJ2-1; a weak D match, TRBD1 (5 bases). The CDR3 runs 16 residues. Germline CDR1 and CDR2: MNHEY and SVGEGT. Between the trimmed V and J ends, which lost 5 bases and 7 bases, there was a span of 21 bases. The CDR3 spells CASSELPGPPGNEQFF. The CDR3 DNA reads TGTGCCAGCAGTGAACTCCCGGGCCCCCCAGGGAATGAGCAGTTCTTC.

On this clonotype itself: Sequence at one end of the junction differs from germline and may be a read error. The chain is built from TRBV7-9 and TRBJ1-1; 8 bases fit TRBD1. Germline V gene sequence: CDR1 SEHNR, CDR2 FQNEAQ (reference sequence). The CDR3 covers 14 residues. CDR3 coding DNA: TGTGCCCGCAGAACAGGGGGATTCTACACTGAAGCTTTCTTT. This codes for CARRTGGFYTEAFF.

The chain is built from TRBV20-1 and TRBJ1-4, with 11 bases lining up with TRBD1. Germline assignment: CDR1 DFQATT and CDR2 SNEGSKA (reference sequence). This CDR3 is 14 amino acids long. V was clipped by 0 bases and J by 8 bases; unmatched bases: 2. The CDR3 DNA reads TGCAGTGCTAGAGATCGGACAGGGGGCGAAAAACTGTTTTTT. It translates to CSARDRTGGEKLFF.

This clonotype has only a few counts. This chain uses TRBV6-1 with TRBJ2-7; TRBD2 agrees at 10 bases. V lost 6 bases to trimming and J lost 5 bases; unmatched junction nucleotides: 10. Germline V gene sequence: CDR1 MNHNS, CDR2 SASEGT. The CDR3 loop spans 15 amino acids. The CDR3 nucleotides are TGTGCCAGCAGCGAACCCAGCGGGAGGGCCCACGAGCAGTACTTC. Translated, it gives CASSEPSGRAHEQYF.

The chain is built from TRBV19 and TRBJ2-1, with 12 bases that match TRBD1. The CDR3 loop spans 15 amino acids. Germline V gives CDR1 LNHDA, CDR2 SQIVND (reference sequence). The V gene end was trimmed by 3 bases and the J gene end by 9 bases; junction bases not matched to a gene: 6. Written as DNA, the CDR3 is TGTGCCAGTAGTATTGGGACAGGGGGCTCGACTGAGCAGTTCTTC. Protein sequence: CASSIGTGGSTEQFF.

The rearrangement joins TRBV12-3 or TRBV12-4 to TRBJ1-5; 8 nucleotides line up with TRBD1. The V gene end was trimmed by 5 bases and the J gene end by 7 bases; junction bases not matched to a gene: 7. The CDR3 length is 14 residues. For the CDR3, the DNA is TGTGCCAGCAGTCCCAGGGGGCAACGGCAGCCCCAGCATTTT. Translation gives CASSPRGQRQPQHF.

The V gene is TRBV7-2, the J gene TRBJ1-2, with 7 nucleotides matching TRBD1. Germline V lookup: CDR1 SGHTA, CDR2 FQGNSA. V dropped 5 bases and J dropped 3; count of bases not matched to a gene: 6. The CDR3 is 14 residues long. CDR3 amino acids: CASSGRGQYYGYTF. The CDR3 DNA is TGTGCCAGCAGCGGCAGGGGACAGTACTATGGCTACACCTTC.

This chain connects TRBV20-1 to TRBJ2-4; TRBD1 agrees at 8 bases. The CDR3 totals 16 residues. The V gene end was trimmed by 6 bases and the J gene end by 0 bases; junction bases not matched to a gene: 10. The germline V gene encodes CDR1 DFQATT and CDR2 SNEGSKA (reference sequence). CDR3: CSARTDRDGAKNIQYF. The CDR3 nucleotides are TGCAGTGCCCGAACGGACAGGGACGGAGCCAAAAACATTCAGTACTTC.

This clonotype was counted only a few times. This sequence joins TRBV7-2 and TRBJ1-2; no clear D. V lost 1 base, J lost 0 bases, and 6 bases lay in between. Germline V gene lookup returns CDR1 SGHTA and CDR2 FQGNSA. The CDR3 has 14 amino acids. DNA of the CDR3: TGTGCCAGCAGCTTAGGAGCCACTAACTATGGCTACACCTTC. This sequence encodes CASSLGATNYGYTF.

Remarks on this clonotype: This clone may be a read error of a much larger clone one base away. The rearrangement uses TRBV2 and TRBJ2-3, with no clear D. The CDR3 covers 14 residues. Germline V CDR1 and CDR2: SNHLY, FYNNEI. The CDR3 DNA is TGTGCCAGCAGTGAGGTCCTATCCACAGATAAGCAGTATTTT. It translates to CASSEVLSTDKQYF.

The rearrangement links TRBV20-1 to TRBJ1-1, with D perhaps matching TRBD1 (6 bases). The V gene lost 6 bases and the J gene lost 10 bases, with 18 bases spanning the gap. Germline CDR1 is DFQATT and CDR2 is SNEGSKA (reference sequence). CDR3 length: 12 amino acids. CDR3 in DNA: TGCAGTGCGTCGCCCCAGGGGCGCTTAGCTTTCTTT. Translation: CSASPQGRLAFF.

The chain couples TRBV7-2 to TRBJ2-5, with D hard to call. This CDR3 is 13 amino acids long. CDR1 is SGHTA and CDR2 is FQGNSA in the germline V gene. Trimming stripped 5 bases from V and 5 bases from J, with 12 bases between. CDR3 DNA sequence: TGTGCCAGCAGCACCCGAATCAGGGAGACCCAGTACTTC. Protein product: CASSTRIRETQYF.

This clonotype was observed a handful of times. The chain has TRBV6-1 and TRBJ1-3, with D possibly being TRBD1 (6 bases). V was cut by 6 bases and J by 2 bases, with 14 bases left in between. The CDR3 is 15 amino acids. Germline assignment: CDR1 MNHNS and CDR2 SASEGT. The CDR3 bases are TGTGCCAGCAGGGATACAGGGCGGGCTGGAAACACCATATATTTT. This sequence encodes CASRDTGRAGNTIYF.

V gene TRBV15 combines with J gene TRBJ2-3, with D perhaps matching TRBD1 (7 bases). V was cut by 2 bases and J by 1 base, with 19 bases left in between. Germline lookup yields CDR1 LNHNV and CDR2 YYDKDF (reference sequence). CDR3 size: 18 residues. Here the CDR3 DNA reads TGTGCCACCAGCAGAACGCGGGACAGCGGAGGAGGCACAGATACGCAGTATTTT. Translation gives CATSRTRDSGGGTDTQYF. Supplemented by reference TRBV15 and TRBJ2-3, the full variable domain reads DAMVIQNPRYQVTQFGKPVTLSCSQTLNHNVMYWYQQKSSQAPKLLFHYYDKDFNNEADTPDNFQSRRPNTSFCFLDIRSPGLGDTAMYLCATSRTRDSGGGTDTQYFGPGTRLTVL.

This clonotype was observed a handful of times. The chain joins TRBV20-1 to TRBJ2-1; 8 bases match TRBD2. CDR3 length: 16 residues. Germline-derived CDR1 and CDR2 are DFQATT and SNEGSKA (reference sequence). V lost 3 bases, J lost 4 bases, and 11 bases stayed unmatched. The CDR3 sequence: CSASPPPGGTYNEQFF. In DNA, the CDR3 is TGCAGTGCTAGTCCCCCTCCGGGAGGGACGTACAATGAGCAGTTCTTC.

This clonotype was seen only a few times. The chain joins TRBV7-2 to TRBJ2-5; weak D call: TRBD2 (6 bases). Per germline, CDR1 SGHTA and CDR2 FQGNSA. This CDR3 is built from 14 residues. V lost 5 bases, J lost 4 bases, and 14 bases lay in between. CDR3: CASSPTGLGETQYF. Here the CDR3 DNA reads TGTGCCAGCAGCCCCACGGGACTCGGAGAGACCCAGTACTTC. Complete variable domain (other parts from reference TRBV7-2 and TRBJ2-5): GAGVSQSPSNKVTEKGKDVELRCDPISGHTALYWYRQSLGQGLEFLIYFQGNSAPDKSGLPSDRFSAERTGGSVSTLTIQRTQQEDSAVYLCASSPTGLGETQYFGPGTRLLVL.

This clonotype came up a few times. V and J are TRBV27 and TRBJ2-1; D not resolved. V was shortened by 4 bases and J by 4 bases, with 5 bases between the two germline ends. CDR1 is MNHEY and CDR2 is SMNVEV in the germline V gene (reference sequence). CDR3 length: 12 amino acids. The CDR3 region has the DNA TGTGCCAGCAGTTCGACGTACAATGAGCAGTTCTTC. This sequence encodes CASSSTYNEQFF.